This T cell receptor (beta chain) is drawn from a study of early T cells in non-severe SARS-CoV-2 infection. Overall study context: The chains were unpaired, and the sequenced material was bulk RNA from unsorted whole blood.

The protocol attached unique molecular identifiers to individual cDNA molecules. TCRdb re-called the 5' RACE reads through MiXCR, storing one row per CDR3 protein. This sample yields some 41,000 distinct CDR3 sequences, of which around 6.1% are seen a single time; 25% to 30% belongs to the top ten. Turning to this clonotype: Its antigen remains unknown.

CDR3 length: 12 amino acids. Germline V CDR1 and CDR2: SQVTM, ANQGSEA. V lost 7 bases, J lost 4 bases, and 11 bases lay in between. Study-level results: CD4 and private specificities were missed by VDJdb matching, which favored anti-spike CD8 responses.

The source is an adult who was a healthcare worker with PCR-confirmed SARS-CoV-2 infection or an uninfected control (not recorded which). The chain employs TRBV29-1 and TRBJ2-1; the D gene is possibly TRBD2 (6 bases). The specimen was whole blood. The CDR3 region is CSGTTQYNEQFF. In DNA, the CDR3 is TGCAGCGGGACTACGCAATACAATGAGCAGTTCTTC.